This T cell receptor (beta chain) was sequenced for a study of cytomegalovirus exposure and HLA in healthy donors (dated by TCRdb to between 2016 and 2019). In terms of the full investigation: In an earlier analysis of several hundred of the donors, 250 to 300 Gb of sequence data and just under 120 million unique TCR beta sequences from about 179 million T cells were reported. An early release that covered 640 HLA-typed donors contained about 300 gigabases of sequencing data and around 85 million unique TCR sequences. Of the approximately 400 genotyped donors, 81% fell in the genetic ancestry cluster associated with self-reported Caucasian donors. The aim of the study was to test whether cataloging public T cell receptors could identify signatures of past pathogen exposure. Using immunosequencing, the study profiled T cell repertoires from some 670 subjects and related those repertoires to cytomegalovirus serostatus. Besides the first cohort of hundreds of subjects, a separate validation cohort made up of some 110 different subjects was used. To predict cytomegalovirus infection status, the study brought together high-throughput TCR immunosequencing, statistical association of individual TCRs with disease status, and machine learning. A later analysis re-examined previously published TCR beta repertoires from more than 650 donors and added high-resolution HLA genotyping to investigate patterns of TCR occurrence. Rather than drawing on any new phenotypic data, the later analysis identified candidate immune exposures from TCR beta sequences and the way those sequences occurred across donors. To decide whether each TCR beta V gene segment behaved as functional or pseudogenic, an earlier analysis of some 540 of the donors relied on high-throughput TCR beta sequencing. Donor age, sex, ethnicity and CMV serostatus were compiled alongside the repertoire data. Genome-wide SNP genotypes for about 65% of the 666 donors were used in a later genetic analysis, which treated that subset as a discovery cohort. Every repertoire in the discovery cohort had been generated on one and the same sequencing platform. Class I and class II HLA loci were covered by the typing at four-digit resolution. Typing coverage differed by locus: A, B, C, DRB1 and DQB1 were typed in roughly 629-630 donors, DQA1 in about 500, DPA1 in around 600, and DPB1 in 400 to 490. Because of strong linkage in the cohort, a handful of DR-DQ haplotypes were treated as single units for association and clustering. On average, roughly 240,000 unique TCR beta nucleotide sequences were sequenced per donor among 398 genotyped donors of the cohort, with about 19% of those sequences being non-productive.

The CDR1 and CDR2 encoded by the germline V gene are ENHRY and SYGVKD. Counted from cysteine to phenylalanine, this CDR3 has 15 amino acids. The sequence is cut down to CDR3 DNA, 45 bases in frame from base 1. V is shortened by 0 bases, J by 7 bases, and the region joining them spans 15 bases. The study at large found these results: The 87-base-pair reads could not distinguish some IMGT-functional V segments, including TRBV6-2 and TRBV6-3, so those segments were excluded. A cluster of highly shared sequence variants was judged likely to represent a technical artifact of the sequencing pipeline. Most TCR sequences were seen in very few donors, while some public TCRs were found in many individuals. The cohort was sequenced for TCR beta chains only, and without alpha or paired-chain data the features that could be detected were limited. The classifier was reported to diagnose cytomegalovirus status with high specificity and sensitivity in both the original cohort and the validation cohort. A further reported finding was that TCR beta sequences accurately predicted the HLA-A and HLA-B alleles for most subjects in the first cohort. According to the authors, the approach could potentially be generalized to other disease states and immunological phenotypes. When HLA alleles, especially DR and DQ, strongly co-occurred, TCR associations were difficult to assign to individual alleles. The earlier analysis of nearly 600 of the donors excluded around 17 rarely observed V segments, including chromosome 9 orphons, because counts were too low. According to a later analysis, most CMV-associated TCR beta chains appeared to be HLA-restricted, and the HLA associations seemed to be driven largely by CMV exposure. In a later analysis, TCR association rates were found to vary across HLA loci, with the most associated TCRs seen for DRB1 alleles and the fewest for HLA-C alleles. Roughly uniform sequencing depth across donors was assumed in presence/absence analyses, although this assumption may not hold. In a later analysis, several top co-occurrence clusters were reported to appear linked to parvovirus B19, influenza, CMV and Epstein-Barr virus. In a later analysis, some 18,000 TCR beta sequences were associated with specific HLA alleles at a false discovery rate of 0.05. Compared with the roughly 670-donor mean, donors in an Asian-associated ancestry cluster had fewer N-insertions in productive TCRs, according to a later genetic analysis. Broadly in line with IMGT annotations, most TCR beta V segments showed up in productive rearrangements about 87% or about 30% of the time in an earlier analysis of roughly 590 of the donors. Linkage disequilibrium might explain the correlated functional status among segregating V segments, but an unknown experimental factor could not be ruled out. In vitro tests confirmed that a few of the cytomegalovirus-associated TCR beta chains recognize cytomegalovirus antigens. A later genetic analysis associated a missense DCLRE1C variant with V-gene and J-gene trimming of TCR beta chains, and an independent cohort replicated the association. Immune exposure information for the cohort was limited to CMV serostatus. A total of roughly 160 TCR beta chains were listed by the study as associated with cytomegalovirus. Compared with equally common non-associated chains, HLA-associated TCR beta chains in a later analysis were more clonally expanded and had lower generation probabilities. Because HLA typing was unavailable for some donors at each locus, only the typed subset was used in association tests.

The library was obtained by the immunoSEQ multiplex PCR assay. A mixture of 60 forward primers for TCR Vbeta segments and 13 reverse primers for TCR Jbeta segments was used in the multiplex PCR. The CDR3 region of rearranged TCR beta genes was amplified from genomic DNA with a multiplex PCR assay. The amplified TCR beta libraries were sequenced on the Illumina HiSeq System as 87-base-pair reads. In the paper's pipeline: A later analysis tallied approximately 87 million unique TCR beta chains across the 700 or so repertoires, and about 10 million of those chains were shared by two or more donors. Raw reads were error-corrected and collapsed into unique sequences with a nearest-neighbor algorithm that merged closely related sequences to remove PCR and sequencing errors. Alignment of CDR3 sequences to IMGT reference sequences was used to assign V, D and J gene segments. For a sequence to be retained, a match of at least six nucleotides was required to both a V gene segment and a J gene segment. Rearrangements were called productive when the CDR3 lacked stop codons and stayed in frame with V and J; all others were non-productive. CDR3 was defined according to IMGT convention as the region running from the second conserved V-encoded cysteine to the conserved J-encoded phenylalanine. The earlier analysis of more than 450 of the donors excluded sequences that lacked an unambiguous match to a single V gene segment. An earlier analysis of under 750 of the donors called V segments functional above 56.7% productive rearrangements and segregating when the between-donor standard deviation exceeded 5%. A statistical classification framework was built for diagnosing cytomegalovirus status from the catalog of TCR beta chain sequences. A later analysis assigned V and J genes by comparing TCR nucleotide sequences with IMGT/GENE-DB human TR gene sequences. In a later analysis, CDR3 sequences and most-parsimonious VDJ recombination scenarios were assigned using the TCRdist pipeline. In a later analysis, each TCR beta chain was defined by its CDR3 amino acid sequence together with its V-gene family, and reads lacking a unique V-gene family were excluded. In a later analysis, around 650 highly shared, low-generation-probability nucleotide sequences were removed to address suspected cross-contamination and a sequencing artifact. For each public chain, a later analysis derived a clonal expansion index from normalized ranks of inferred template counts within each repertoire. In a later analysis, generation probabilities were computed with a VDJ recombination model fitted to out-of-frame rearrangements, and the resulting probabilities were checked against IGoR. In a later analysis, TCR-TCR, TCR-HLA and TCR-CMV co-occurrence was scored with hypergeometric tests, and a repertoire-size bias correction was applied to TCR pairs. To estimate false discovery rates, a later analysis permuted the HLA or CMV assignments 20 times. A later analysis grouped co-occurring TCRs with DBSCAN, adding TCRdist sequence similarity when clustering within HLA-allele-positive subsets. Co-occurrence clustering excluded repertoires with fewer than 30,000 or more than 120,000 public chains, plus five with anomalous nucleotide sharing. Imported from immuneACCESS, the table was reduced by TCRdb to in-frame sequences with V and J called. These copies leave out some clones; in studies compared against another copy, an unresolved V gene accounts for under half, and the cause of the remainder is not known. That table furnishes V, J and clone size, whereas the DNA furnished D and trimming. This sample is represented by around 240,000 clones; over 80% of them were singletons. The ten largest clones add up to approximately 5.3% of the sample.

Comments on this clone: No cognate antigen has been identified for it. No base quality information exists; no much larger clone differs at one position.

The cohort was made up of roughly 670 healthy bone marrow donors. Cohort members were all nominally healthy when sampled, although unrecorded immune exposures were likely present. The donor was CMV seropositive and belonged to the group of about 290 seropositive cohort members. A peripheral blood sample was provided by each donor, and peripheral blood mononuclear cells were used for TCR beta sequencing. The Qiagen DNeasy Blood Extraction Kit was used to extract genomic DNA from the blood cell samples. Rearrangement joined TRBV10-3 to TRBJ1-2; no D gene call is confident. The receptor's source is a woman aged 40 to 55 in good health and CMV-seropositive. Material for sequencing was PBMCs. In nucleotides, the sequence is TGTGCCATCAGTGAGTCGACCGGAGGTTCTGGTGGCTACACCTTC. Its coded protein is CAISESTGGSGGYTF.